This TCR beta chain derives from a study of T cell changes during pregnancy in multiple sclerosis. Germline assignment: CDR1 SGHRS and CDR2 YFSETQ. The CDR3 is 15 residues long. Trimming took 2 bases from V and 0 from J, leaving 10 bases between them. Assay: immunoSEQ multiplex PCR; the TCRdb copy retains only in-frame clones and omits some. This sample has 70,000 or so clones, with about nine tenths found just once. Sequences were derived from peripheral blood, sampled in the third trimester of pregnancy. This receptor was obtained from a female donor with multiple sclerosis, enrolled in a pregnancy study. The chain employs TRBV5-1 and TRBJ2-3; unclear D gene. This CDR3 is CASSFTDPSTDTQYF. CDR3 in DNA: TGCGCCAGCAGCTTTACAGATCCTAGCACAGATACGCAGTATTTT.